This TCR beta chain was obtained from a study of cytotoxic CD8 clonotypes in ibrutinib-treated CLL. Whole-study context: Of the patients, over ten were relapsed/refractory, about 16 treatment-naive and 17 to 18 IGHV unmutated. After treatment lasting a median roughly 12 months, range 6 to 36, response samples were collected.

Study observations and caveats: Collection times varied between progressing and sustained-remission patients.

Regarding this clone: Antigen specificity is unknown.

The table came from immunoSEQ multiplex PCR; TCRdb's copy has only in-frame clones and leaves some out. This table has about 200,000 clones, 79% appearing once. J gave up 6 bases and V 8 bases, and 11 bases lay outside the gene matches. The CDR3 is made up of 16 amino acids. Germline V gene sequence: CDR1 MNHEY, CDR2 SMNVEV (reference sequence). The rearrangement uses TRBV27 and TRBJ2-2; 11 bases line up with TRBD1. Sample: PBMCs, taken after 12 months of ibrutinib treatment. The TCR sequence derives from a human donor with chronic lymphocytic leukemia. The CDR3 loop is CASSLKGTGGPGELFF. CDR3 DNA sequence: TGTGCCAGCTCTTTAAAAGGGACAGGGGGGCCCGGGGAGCTGTTTTTT.